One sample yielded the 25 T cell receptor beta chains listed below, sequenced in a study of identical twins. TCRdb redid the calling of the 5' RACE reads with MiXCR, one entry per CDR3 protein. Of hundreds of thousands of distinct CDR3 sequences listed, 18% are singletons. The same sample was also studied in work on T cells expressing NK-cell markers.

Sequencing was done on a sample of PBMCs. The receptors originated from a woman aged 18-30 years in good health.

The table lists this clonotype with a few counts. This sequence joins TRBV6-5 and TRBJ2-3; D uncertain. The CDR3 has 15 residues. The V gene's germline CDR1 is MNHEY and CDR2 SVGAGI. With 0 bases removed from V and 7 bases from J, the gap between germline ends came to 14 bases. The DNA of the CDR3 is TGTGCCAGCAGTTACTCGGCAGCTTCCATACATACGCAGTATTTT. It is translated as CASSYSAASIHTQYF.

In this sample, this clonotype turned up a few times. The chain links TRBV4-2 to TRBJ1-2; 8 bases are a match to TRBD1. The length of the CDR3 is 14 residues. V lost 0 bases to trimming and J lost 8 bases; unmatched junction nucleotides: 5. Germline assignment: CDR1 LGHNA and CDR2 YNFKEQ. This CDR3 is CASSQEVRGRGYTF. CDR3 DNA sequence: TGTGCCAGCAGCCAAGAAGTCAGGGGGCGCGGCTACACCTTC.

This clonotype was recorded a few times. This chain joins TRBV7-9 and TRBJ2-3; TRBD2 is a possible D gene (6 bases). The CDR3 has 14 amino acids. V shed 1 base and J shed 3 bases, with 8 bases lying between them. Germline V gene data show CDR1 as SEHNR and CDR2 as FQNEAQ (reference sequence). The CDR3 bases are TGTGCCAGCAGCTTAGGGACTAAAACAGATACGCAGTATTTT. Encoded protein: CASSLGTKTDTQYF.

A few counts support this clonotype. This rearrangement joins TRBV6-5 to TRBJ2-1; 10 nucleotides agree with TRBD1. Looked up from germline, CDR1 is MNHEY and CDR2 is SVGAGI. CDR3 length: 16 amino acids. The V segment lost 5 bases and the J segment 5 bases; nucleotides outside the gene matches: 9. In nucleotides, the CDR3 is TGTGCCAGCAGTCTACGACGACAGGGGGCCAACAATGAGCAGTTCTTC. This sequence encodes CASSLRRQGANNEQFF.

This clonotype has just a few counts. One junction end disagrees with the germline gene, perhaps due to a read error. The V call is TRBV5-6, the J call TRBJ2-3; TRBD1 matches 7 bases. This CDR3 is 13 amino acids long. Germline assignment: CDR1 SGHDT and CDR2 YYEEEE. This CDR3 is CASSNTGASFSVF. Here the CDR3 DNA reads TGTGCCAGCAGCAACACAGGGGCAAGTTTCAGTGTATTT.

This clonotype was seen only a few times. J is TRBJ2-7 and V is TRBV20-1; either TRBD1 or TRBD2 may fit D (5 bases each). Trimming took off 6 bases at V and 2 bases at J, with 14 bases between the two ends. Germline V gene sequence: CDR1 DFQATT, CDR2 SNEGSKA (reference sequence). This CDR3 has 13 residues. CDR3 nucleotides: TGCAGTGCCGCCGGGGCCACGACCTACGAGCAGTACTTC. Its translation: CSAAGATTYEQYF.

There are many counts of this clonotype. The CDR3 protein is CASSWEGGRGYEQFF. For the CDR3, the DNA is TGTGCCAGCAGTTGGGAAGGGGGGAGAGGCTATGAGCAGTTCTTC. J is TRBJ2-1 and V is TRBV27; either TRBD1 or TRBD2 may fit D (6 bases each). Germline V gene lookup returns CDR1 MNHEY and CDR2 SMNVEV (reference sequence). The CDR3 extends over 15 amino acids. V was clipped by 4 bases and J by 8 bases, with 18 bases between them.

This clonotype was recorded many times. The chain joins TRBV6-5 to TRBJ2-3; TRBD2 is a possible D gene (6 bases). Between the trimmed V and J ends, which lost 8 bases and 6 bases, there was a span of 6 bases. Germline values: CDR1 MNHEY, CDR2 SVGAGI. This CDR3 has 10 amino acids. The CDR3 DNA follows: TGTGCCAGCGGGGGGGATACGCAGTATTTT. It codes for CASGGDTQYF.

CDR3 region: CAITRGQGDTDTQYF. For the CDR3, the DNA is TGTGCCATAACGAGGGGACAGGGGGACACAGATACGCAGTATTTT. This chain connects TRBV6-1 to TRBJ2-3; the match to TRBD1 covers 11 bases. Trimming cost V 10 bases and J 2 bases; bases outside gene matches: 8. The CDR3 length is 15 residues. Germline V gives CDR1 MNHNS, CDR2 SASEGT.

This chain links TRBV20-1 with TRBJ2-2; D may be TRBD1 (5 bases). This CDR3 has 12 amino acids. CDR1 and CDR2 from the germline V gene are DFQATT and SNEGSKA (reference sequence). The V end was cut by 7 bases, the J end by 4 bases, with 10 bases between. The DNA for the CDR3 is TGCAGTGGGGGCTCGTCCACCGGGGAGCTGTTTTTT. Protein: CSGGSSTGELFF.

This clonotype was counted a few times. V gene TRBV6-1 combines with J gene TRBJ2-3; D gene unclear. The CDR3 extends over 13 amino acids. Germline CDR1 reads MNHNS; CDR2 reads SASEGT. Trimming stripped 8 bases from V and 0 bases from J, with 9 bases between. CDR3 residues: CASGTTSTDTQYF. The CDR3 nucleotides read TGTGCCAGCGGCACCACTAGCACAGATACGCAGTATTTT.

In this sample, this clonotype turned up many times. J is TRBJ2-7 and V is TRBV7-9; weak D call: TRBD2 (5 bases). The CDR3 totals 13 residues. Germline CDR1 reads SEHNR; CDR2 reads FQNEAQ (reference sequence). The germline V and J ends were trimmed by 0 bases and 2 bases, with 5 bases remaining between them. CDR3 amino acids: CASSLAGAYEQYF. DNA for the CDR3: TGTGCCAGCAGCTTAGCCGGGGCCTACGAGCAGTACTTC.

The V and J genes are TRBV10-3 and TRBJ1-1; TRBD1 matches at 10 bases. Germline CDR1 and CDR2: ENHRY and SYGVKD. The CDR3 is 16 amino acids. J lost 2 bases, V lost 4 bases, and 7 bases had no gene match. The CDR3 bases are TGTGCCATCAGTGCCGCCGGGACAGGGGATAACACTGAAGCTTTCTTT. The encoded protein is CAISAAGTGDNTEAFF.

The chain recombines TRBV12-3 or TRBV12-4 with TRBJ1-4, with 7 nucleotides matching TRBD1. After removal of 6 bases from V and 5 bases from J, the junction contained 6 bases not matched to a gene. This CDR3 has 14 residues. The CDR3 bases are TGTGCCAGCAGGCTGACAGGGCGAAATGAAAAACTGTTTTTT. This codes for CASRLTGRNEKLFF.

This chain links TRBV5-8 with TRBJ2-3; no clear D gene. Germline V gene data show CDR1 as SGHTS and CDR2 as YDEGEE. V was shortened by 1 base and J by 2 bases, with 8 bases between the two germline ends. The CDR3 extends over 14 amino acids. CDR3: CASSLISHTDTQYF. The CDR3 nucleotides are TGTGCCAGCAGCTTGATATCCCACACAGATACGCAGTATTTT.

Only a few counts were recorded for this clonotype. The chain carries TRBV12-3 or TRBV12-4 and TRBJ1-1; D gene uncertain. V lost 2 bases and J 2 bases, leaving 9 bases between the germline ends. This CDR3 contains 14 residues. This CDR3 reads CASSLYQANTEAFF. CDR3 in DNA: TGTGCCAGCAGTTTATATCAGGCCAACACTGAAGCTTTCTTT.

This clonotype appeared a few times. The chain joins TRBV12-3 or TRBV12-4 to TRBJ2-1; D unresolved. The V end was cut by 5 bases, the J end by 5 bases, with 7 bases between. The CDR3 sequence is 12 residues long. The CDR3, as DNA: TGTGCCAGCAGTCCCCAGCACAATGAGCAGTTCTTC. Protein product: CASSPQHNEQFF.

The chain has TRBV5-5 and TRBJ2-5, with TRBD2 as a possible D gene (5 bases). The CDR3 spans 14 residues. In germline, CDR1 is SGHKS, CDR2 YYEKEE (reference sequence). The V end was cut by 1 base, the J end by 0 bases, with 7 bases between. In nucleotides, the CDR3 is TGTGCCAGCAGCTTGAGAGCGGACCAAGAGACCCAGTACTTC. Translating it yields CASSLRADQETQYF.

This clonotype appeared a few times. The DNA for the CDR3 is TGTGCCAGCAGTTTCTTTGGTACGAGGACTGCTTTCTTT. This gives the protein CASSFFGTRTAFF. The rearrangement uses TRBV12-3 or TRBV12-4 and TRBJ1-1; unclear D gene. V was pared by 3 bases and J by 11 bases, with 16 bases between. This CDR3 is built from 13 residues.

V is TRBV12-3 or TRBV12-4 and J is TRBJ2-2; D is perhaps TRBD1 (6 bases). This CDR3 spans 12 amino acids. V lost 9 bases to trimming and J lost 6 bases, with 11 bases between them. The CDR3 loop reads CASLRGSGELFF. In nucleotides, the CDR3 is TGTGCCAGTCTCAGGGGCTCCGGGGAGCTGTTTTTT.

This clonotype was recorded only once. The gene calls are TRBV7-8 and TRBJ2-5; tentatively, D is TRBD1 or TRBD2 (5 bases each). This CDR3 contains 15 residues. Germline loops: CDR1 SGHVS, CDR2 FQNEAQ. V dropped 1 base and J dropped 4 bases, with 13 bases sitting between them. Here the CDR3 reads CASSLEGRAGETQYF. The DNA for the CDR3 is TGTGCCAGCAGCTTAGAAGGCAGGGCGGGAGAGACCCAGTACTTC.

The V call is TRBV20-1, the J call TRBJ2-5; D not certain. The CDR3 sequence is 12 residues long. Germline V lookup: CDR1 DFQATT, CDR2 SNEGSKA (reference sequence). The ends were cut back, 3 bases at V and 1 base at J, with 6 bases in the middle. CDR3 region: CSASSPQETQYF. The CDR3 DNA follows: TGCAGTGCTAGTTCTCCCCAAGAGACCCAGTACTTC.

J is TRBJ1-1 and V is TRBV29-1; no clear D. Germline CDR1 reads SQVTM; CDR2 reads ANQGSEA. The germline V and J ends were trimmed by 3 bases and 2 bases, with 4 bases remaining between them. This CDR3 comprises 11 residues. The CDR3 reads CSVESNTEAFF. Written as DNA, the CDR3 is TGCAGCGTTGAGTCAAACACTGAAGCTTTCTTT.

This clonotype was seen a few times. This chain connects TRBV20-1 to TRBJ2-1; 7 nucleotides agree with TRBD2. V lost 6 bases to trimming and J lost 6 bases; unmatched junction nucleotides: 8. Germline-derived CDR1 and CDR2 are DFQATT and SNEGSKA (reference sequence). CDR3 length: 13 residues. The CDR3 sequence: CSARPTSLNEQFF. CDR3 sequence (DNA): TGCAGTGCAAGGCCGACTAGCCTCAATGAGCAGTTCTTC.

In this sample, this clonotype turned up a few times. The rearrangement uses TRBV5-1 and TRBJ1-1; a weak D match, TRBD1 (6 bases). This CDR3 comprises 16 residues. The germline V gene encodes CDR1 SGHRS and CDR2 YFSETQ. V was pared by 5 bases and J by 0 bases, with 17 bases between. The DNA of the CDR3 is TGCGCCAGCAGGACGGGGGCAGGTACCATGAACACTGAAGCTTTCTTT. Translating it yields CASRTGAGTMNTEAFF. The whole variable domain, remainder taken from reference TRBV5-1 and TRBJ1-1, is KAGVTQTPRYLIKTRGQQVTLSCSPISGHRSVSWYQQTPGQGLQFLFEYFSETQRNKGNFPGRFSGRQFSNSRSEMNVSTLELGDSALYLCASRTGAGTMNTEAFFGQGTRLTVV.